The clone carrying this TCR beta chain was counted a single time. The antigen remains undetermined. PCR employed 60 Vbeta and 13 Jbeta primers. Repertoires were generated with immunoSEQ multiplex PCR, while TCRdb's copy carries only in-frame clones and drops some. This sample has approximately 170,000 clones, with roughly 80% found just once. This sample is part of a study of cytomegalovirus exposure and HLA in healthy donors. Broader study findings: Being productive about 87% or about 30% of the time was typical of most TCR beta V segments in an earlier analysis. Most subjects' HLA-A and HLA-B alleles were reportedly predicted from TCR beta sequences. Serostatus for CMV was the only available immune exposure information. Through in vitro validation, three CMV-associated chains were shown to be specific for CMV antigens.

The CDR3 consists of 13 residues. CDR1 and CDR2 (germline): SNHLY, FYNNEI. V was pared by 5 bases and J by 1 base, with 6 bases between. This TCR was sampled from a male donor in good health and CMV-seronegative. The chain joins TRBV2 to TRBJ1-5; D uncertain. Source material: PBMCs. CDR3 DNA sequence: TGTGCCAGCAGTTTTGGCAGCAATCAGCCCCAGCATTTT. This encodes CASSFGSNQPQHF.